A selection of T cell receptor beta chains follows, all from one sample in a study of T cells in Graves' hyperthyroidism and ophthalmopathy. TCRdb analysed the multiplex PCR reads with MiXCR anew, one entry per CDR3 protein. The repertoire holds fewer than 250,000 distinct CDR3 sequences, with 15% to 20% as singletons. The source material was blood. These receptor sequences come from a woman aged 18 to 35 with Graves' ophthalmopathy. CDR3s include the opening cysteine and the closing phenylalanine or tryptophan. D genes are given only for firm matches. Clone size is shown for a subset of rows, as once, few, many or a class of expanded clone.

abundance: many; d_gene: TRBD1; j_gene: TRBJ1-1; v_gene: TRBV11-2; CDR3nt: TGTGCCAGCAGCTTAGTGTCAGGGACAGGTTACCCGAACACTGAAGCTTTCTTT; CDR3aa: CASSLVSGTGYPNTEAFF
abundance: many; d_gene: TRBD1; j_gene: TRBJ1-1; v_gene: TRBV5-8; CDR3nt: TGTGCCAGCAGTCCCCAACCCGGGACAGGGGGTACTGAAGCTTTCTTT; CDR3aa: CASSPQPGTGGTEAFF
abundance: many; d_gene: -; j_gene: TRBJ1-2; v_gene: TRBV20-1; CDR3nt: TGCAGTGCTAGGGACCGGGACACAACCTTCGGTGGCTACACCTTC; CDR3aa: CSARDRDTTFGGYTF
abundance: many; d_gene: -; j_gene: TRBJ1-1; v_gene: TRBV4-3; CDR3nt: TGCGCCAGCAGCCAAGGGCTAAGGAACACTGAAGCTTTCTTT; CDR3aa: CASSQGLRNTEAFF
abundance: many; d_gene: -; j_gene: TRBJ2-1; v_gene: TRBV7-3; CDR3nt: TGTGCCAGCAGCCCCTTTGGGGAAAGCATCGAGCAGTTCTTC; CDR3aa: CASSPFGESIEQFF
abundance: many; d_gene: TRBD1; j_gene: TRBJ1-2; v_gene: TRBV5-8; CDR3nt: TGTGCCAGCAGCGAAAACTACGGGACAGGGAATGGCTACACCTTC; CDR3aa: CASSENYGTGNGYTF
abundance: -; d_gene: TRBD1; j_gene: TRBJ1-1; v_gene: TRBV2; CDR3nt: TGTGCCAGCACCCGAAGACAGGGGATTGGTACTGAAGCTTTCTTT; CDR3aa: CASTRRQGIGTEAFF
abundance: -; d_gene: TRBD1; j_gene: TRBJ1-1; v_gene: TRBV11-2; CDR3nt: TGTGCCAGCAGGCAACTCCAGGGGGCGCGGAACACTGAAGCTTTCTTT; CDR3aa: CASRQLQGARNTEAFF
abundance: -; d_gene: -; j_gene: TRBJ2-1; v_gene: TRBV9; CDR3nt: TGTGCCAGCAGCGTAGGGATTAGCCCCCATGAGCAGTTCTTC; CDR3aa: CASSVGISPHEQFF
abundance: few; d_gene: -; j_gene: TRBJ1-1; v_gene: TRBV28; CDR3nt: TGTGCCAGTCGGACCGGACTGCTGAACACTGAAGCTTTCTTT; CDR3aa: CASRTGLLNTEAFF
abundance: -; d_gene: TRBD1; j_gene: TRBJ1-5; v_gene: TRBV27; CDR3nt: TGTGCCAGCAGCCCAATGACAGGGGGCGTTAATCAGCCCCAGCATTTT; CDR3aa: CASSPMTGGVNQPQHF
abundance: -; d_gene: -; j_gene: TRBJ1-4; v_gene: TRBV15; CDR3nt: TGTGCCACCAGCAGAGATCTAGCAGGCCCTGAAAAACTGTTTTTT; CDR3aa: CATSRDLAGPEKLFF
abundance: few; d_gene: -; j_gene: TRBJ2-5; v_gene: TRBV27; CDR3nt: TGTGCCAGCAGTTTAATGGGGGTCCAAGAGACCCAGTACTTC; CDR3aa: CASSLMGVQETQYF
abundance: many; d_gene: -; j_gene: TRBJ1-5; v_gene: TRBV7-3; CDR3nt: TGTGCCAGCAGCTTAAAAGGGAGCGCGGGGGTGGAGGGTCAGCCCCAGCATTTT; CDR3aa: CASSLKGSAGVEGQPQHF
abundance: few; d_gene: TRBD2; j_gene: TRBJ2-2; v_gene: TRBV9; CDR3nt: TGTGCCAGCAGTACTTGGGCGGGGGACACCGGGGAGCTGTTTTTT; CDR3aa: CASSTWAGDTGELFF
abundance: -; d_gene: -; j_gene: TRBJ1-3; v_gene: TRBV29-1; CDR3nt: TGCAGCGTTGTCACAGCACTCGGAAACACCATATATTTT; CDR3aa: CSVVTALGNTIYF
abundance: many; d_gene: TRBD2; j_gene: TRBJ2-5; v_gene: TRBV7-9; CDR3nt: TGTGCCAGCAGCTTGAAAGCGGGGCTCAAAGAGACCCAGTACTTC; CDR3aa: CASSLKAGLKETQYF
abundance: few; d_gene: -; j_gene: TRBJ2-3; v_gene: TRBV29-1; CDR3nt: TGCAGCGTTTGCCCAGGGGACCCTGGATCCGGTACGCAGTATTTT; CDR3aa: CSVCPGDPGSGTQYF
abundance: many; d_gene: TRBD1; j_gene: TRBJ1-5; v_gene: TRBV6-1; CDR3nt: TGTGCCAGCAACCCGACAGGGAGCAATCAGCCCCAGCATTTT; CDR3aa: CASNPTGSNQPQHF
abundance: many; d_gene: -; j_gene: TRBJ2-1; v_gene: TRBV2; CDR3nt: TGTGCCAGCAGGGACTTACTCAATGAGCAGTTCTTC; CDR3aa: CASRDLLNEQFF
abundance: many; d_gene: TRBD2; j_gene: TRBJ2-3; v_gene: TRBV6-2/TRBV6-3; CDR3nt: TGTGCCAGCAGTAGCGGGAGGGAGGCAGATACGCAGTATTTT; CDR3aa: CASSSGREADTQYF
abundance: many; d_gene: -; j_gene: TRBJ2-5; v_gene: TRBV12-3/TRBV12-4; CDR3nt: TGTGCCAGCAGCCTGCGTAGGCGGGAAGAGACCCAGTACTTC; CDR3aa: CASSLRRREETQYF
abundance: many; d_gene: -; j_gene: TRBJ1-4; v_gene: TRBV15; CDR3nt: TGTGCCACCGGGGTCGAAAATGAAAAACTGTTTTTT; CDR3aa: CATGVENEKLFF
abundance: many; d_gene: TRBD2; j_gene: TRBJ2-7; v_gene: TRBV27; CDR3nt: TGTGCCAGCAGTGACCGACTAGCGGAGGGGAACTACGAGCAGTACTTC; CDR3aa: CASSDRLAEGNYEQYF
abundance: few; d_gene: TRBD1; j_gene: TRBJ1-6; v_gene: TRBV20-1; CDR3nt: TGCAGTGCTTTACAGGGGTATAATTCACCCCTCCACTTT; CDR3aa: CSALQGYNSPLHF
abundance: many; d_gene: TRBD1; j_gene: TRBJ1-3; v_gene: TRBV7-8; CDR3nt: TGTGCCAGCAGCCAAGGGACAGAAATTCAAGACACCATATATTTT; CDR3aa: CASSQGTEIQDTIYF
abundance: many; d_gene: TRBD1; j_gene: TRBJ1-2; v_gene: TRBV7-9; CDR3nt: TGTGCCATTTCAGGGGGCCCCTTGGGCTACACCTTC; CDR3aa: CAISGGPLGYTF
abundance: many; d_gene: TRBD2; j_gene: TRBJ2-3; v_gene: TRBV7-2; CDR3nt: TGTGCCAGCAGCCTCCGATTCATTAGCGGGAGGACCATCACAGATACGCAGTATTTT; CDR3aa: CASSLRFISGRTITDTQYF
abundance: -; d_gene: -; j_gene: TRBJ1-1; v_gene: TRBV11-2; CDR3nt: TGTGCCAGCAGCGATGCCGGGACGAACACTGAAGCTTTCTTT; CDR3aa: CASSDAGTNTEAFF
abundance: many; d_gene: -; j_gene: TRBJ1-1; v_gene: TRBV6-1; CDR3nt: TGTGCCAGCAGTGATCTCACACAGAACACTGAAGCTTTCTTT; CDR3aa: CASSDLTQNTEAFF
abundance: many; d_gene: -; j_gene: TRBJ2-7; v_gene: TRBV6-2/TRBV6-3; CDR3nt: TGTGCCAGCAGTTACAACAACGAGCAGTACTTC; CDR3aa: CASSYNNEQYF
abundance: many; d_gene: -; j_gene: TRBJ1-1; v_gene: TRBV10-2; CDR3nt: TGCGCCAGCAGTGAGTCGACCGCAATCCCCTACGGGAGGGAAGCTTTCTTT; CDR3aa: CASSESTAIPYGREAFF
abundance: many; d_gene: -; j_gene: TRBJ1-1; v_gene: TRBV7-9; CDR3nt: TGTGCCAGCAGTCACGGAGAATACACTGAAGCTTTCTTT; CDR3aa: CASSHGEYTEAFF
abundance: -; d_gene: TRBD1; j_gene: TRBJ2-7; v_gene: TRBV11-2; CDR3nt: TGTGCCAGCAGCTTAGGGTCGACAGGGCGGTCCTACGAGCAGTACTTC; CDR3aa: CASSLGSTGRSYEQYF
abundance: many; d_gene: -; j_gene: TRBJ2-7; v_gene: TRBV11-2; CDR3nt: TGTGCCAGCAGCTCGGGAGCCTACGAGCAGTACTTC; CDR3aa: CASSSGAYEQYF
abundance: many; d_gene: TRBD2; j_gene: TRBJ2-3; v_gene: TRBV15; CDR3nt: TGTGCCACCAGCAGAGCAAGGCTAGCGGGATATCCAGATACGCAGTATTTT; CDR3aa: CATSRARLAGYPDTQYF
abundance: many; d_gene: -; j_gene: TRBJ2-1; v_gene: TRBV7-3; CDR3nt: TGTGCCAGCAGGGTGAATAGCGCCAACTACAATGAGCAGTTCTTC; CDR3aa: CASRVNSANYNEQFF
abundance: many; d_gene: -; j_gene: TRBJ2-1; v_gene: TRBV7-9; CDR3nt: TGTGCCAGCAGCTTCGCCAGCAATGAGCAGTTCTTC; CDR3aa: CASSFASNEQFF
abundance: -; d_gene: TRBD1; j_gene: TRBJ1-5; v_gene: TRBV28; CDR3nt: TGTGCCAGCAGTTTCTGGGGGACAGGGGGAAGTCGGCAGCCCCAGCATTTT; CDR3aa: CASSFWGTGGSRQPQHF
abundance: many; d_gene: TRBD2; j_gene: TRBJ2-3; v_gene: TRBV27; CDR3nt: TGTGCCAGCAGTAGAGGACTAGATCCCGATACGCAGTATTTT; CDR3aa: CASSRGLDPDTQYF
abundance: many; d_gene: -; j_gene: TRBJ2-3; v_gene: TRBV13; CDR3nt: TGTGCCAGCAGCTTCGGGGGAACAGATACGCAGTATTTT; CDR3aa: CASSFGGTDTQYF
abundance: few; d_gene: TRBD2; j_gene: TRBJ2-7; v_gene: TRBV19; CDR3nt: TGTGCCAGTAGTATGGGACTAGCGGGAGCTTACGAGCAGTACTTC; CDR3aa: CASSMGLAGAYEQYF
abundance: many; d_gene: -; j_gene: TRBJ2-1; v_gene: TRBV20-1; CDR3nt: TGCAGTGCAAACGGCGGAGGGGGCTCCTACAATGAGCAGTTCTTC; CDR3aa: CSANGGGGSYNEQFF
abundance: many; d_gene: -; j_gene: TRBJ2-3; v_gene: TRBV20-1; CDR3nt: TGCAGTGCCAATCCCGGGGGGCAGAGGACAGATACGCAGTATTTT; CDR3aa: CSANPGGQRTDTQYF
abundance: -; d_gene: -; j_gene: TRBJ1-1; v_gene: TRBV7-2; CDR3nt: TGTGCCAGCAGCTTAAGCGTCCTGGCAGCGAACTTGAACACTGAAGCTTTCTTT; CDR3aa: CASSLSVLAANLNTEAFF
abundance: many; d_gene: -; j_gene: TRBJ2-1; v_gene: TRBV28; CDR3nt: TGTGCCAGCAGTTTAGCTGGCTACTACAATGAGCAGTTCTTC; CDR3aa: CASSLAGYYNEQFF